This T cell receptor beta chain was identified in a study of blood T cell repertoires in COVID-19. Across the whole study: COVID-19 samples collected from the United States, Italy and Spain covered acute and convalescent phases. The analysed material was cDNA or gDNA that came from T cells, B-cell-depleted T cells, or PBMCs.

Source study methods: Counts of nucleated cells, estimated from reference gene primer amplification, were obtained. Method: immunoSEQ multiplex PCR; TCRdb's copy keeps in-frame clones and lacks some. That table gives V, J and clone size, and the DNA gave D and trimming. The sample carries roughly 330,000 clones, about 82% recorded once. This CDR3 contains 14 residues. V lost 6 bases and J 8 bases, leaving 16 bases between the germline ends. Germline V gene data show CDR1 as LGHNT and CDR2 as FRNRAP. The sequenced material came from peripheral blood. The sequence derives from a woman aged 45-65 years with acute or convalescent COVID-19. This chain uses TRBV12-5 with TRBJ2-2; tentative D call: TRBD2 (5 bases). In DNA, the CDR3 is TGTGCTAGTGGGACCGGCGCGGGTGGGGGGGAGCTGTTTTTT. This sequence encodes CASGTGAGGGELFF.